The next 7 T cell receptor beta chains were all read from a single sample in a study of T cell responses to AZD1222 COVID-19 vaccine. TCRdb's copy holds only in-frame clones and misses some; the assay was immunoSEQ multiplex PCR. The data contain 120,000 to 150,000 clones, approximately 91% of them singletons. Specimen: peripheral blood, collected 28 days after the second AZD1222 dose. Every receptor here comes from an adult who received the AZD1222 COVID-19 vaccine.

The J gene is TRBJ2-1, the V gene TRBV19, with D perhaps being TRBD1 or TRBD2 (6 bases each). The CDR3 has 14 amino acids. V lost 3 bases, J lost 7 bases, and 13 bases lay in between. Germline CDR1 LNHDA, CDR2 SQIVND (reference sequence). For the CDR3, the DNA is TGTGCCAGTAGTATGGGGGGCCAGGGGAATGAGCAGTTCTTC. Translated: CASSMGGQGNEQFF.

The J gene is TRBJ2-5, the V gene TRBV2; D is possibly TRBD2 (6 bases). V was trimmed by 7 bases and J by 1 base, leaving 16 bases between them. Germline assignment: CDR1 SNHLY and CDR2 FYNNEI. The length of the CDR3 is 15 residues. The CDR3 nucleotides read TGTGCCAGCATTTCGAGGGGACTCTCCCAAGAGACCCAGTACTTC. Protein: CASISRGLSQETQYF.

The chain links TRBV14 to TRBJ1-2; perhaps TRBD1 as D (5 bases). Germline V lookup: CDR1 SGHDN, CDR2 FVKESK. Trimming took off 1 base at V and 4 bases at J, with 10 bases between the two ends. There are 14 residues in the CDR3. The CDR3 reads CASSQGRQFYGYTF. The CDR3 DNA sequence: TGTGCCAGCAGCCAAGGAAGACAGTTCTATGGCTACACCTTC.

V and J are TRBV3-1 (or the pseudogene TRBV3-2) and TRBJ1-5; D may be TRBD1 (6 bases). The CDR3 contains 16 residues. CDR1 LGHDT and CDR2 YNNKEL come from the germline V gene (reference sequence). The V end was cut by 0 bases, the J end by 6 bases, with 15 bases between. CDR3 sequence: CASSQEGAEPSQPQHF. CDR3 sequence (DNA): TGTGCCAGCAGCCAAGAGGGGGCGGAGCCGAGTCAGCCCCAGCATTTT.

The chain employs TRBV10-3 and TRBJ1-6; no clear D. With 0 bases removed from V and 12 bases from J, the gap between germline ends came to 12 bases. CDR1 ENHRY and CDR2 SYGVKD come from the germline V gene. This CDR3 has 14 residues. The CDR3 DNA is TGTGCCATCAGTGAGTCGCTGGCTGCCGGACCCCTCCACTTT. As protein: CAISESLAAGPLHF.

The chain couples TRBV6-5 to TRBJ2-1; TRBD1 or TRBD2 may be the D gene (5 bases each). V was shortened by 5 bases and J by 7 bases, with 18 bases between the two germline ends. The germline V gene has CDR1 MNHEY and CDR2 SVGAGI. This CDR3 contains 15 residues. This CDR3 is CASSPLGGVWNEQFF. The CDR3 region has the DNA TGTGCCAGCAGTCCCCTTGGGGGAGTCTGGAATGAGCAGTTCTTC.

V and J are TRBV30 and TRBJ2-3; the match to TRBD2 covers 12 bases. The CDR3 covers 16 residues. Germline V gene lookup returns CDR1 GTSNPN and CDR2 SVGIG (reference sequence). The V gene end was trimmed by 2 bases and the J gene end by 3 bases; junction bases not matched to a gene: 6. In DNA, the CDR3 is TGTGCCTGGAGTCAAACCGGGACTAGCGGGACAGATACGCAGTATTTT. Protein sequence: CAWSQTGTSGTDTQYF.